This T cell receptor beta chain is from a study of spatial heterogeneity in lung cancer. Documented time point: sample taken at primary tumor resection. Extraction of whole RNA from tumor, nontumor lung or frozen PBMC preceded unsorted sequencing. The donors comprised around 76 untreated early-stage non-small cell lung cancer patients. Unique molecular identifiers, one per molecule, were present on every TCR cDNA molecule. MiXCR, run by TCRdb on the 5' RACE reads, gives a single entry per CDR3 protein. The sample consists of tens of thousands of distinct CDR3 sequences, 12% of them appearing once. Germline V gene data show CDR1 as MNHNY and CDR2 as SVGAGI (reference sequence). V shed 6 bases and J shed 7 bases, with 22 bases lying between them. The CDR3 has 15 amino acids.

The chain has TRBV6-6 and TRBJ2-7; TRBD2 is a possible D gene (7 bases). The specimen was PBMCs, collected at surgery. The TCR comes from a male donor with early-stage non-small cell lung cancer. CDR3 region: CASSHRPHEGGEQYF. Here the CDR3 DNA reads TGTGCCAGCAGCCACCGACCTCACGAGGGGGGGGAGCAGTACTTC.